The sequence of this TCR beta chain was determined in a study of cytomegalovirus exposure and HLA in healthy donors. Whole-study context: The study placed 70% to 90% of its approximately 400 genotyped donors in the Caucasian-associated ancestry cluster. Findings of the study overall: Later analysis identified several of the most significant clusters that appeared linked to common viral pathogens. Relative to equally common others, HLA-associated TCR beta chains showed greater clonal expansion in a later analysis.

This clone was detected only once. The target antigen is unknown. This CDR3 contains 14 residues. Germline V CDR1 and CDR2: SGDLS, YYNGEE. Trimming cost V 4 bases and J 3 bases, with 13 bases left between them. Primers included in the PCR were 60 Vbeta and 13 Jbeta primers. Using immunoSEQ multiplex PCR, the repertoire was profiled, and TCRdb retains in-frame clones only, with some absent. This sample has 100,000 or so clones; roughly 80% occur once, and the top ten carry about 4%. The material sequenced was PBMCs. The TCR comes from a man aged 40-50 years in good health and CMV-seronegative. The chain has TRBV9 and TRBJ2-5, with D possibly matching TRBD1 (7 bases). The CDR3, as DNA: TGTGCCAGCAGCCGAGGGGGCGGGGAAGAGACCCAGTACTTC. Its protein product is CASSRGGGEETQYF.